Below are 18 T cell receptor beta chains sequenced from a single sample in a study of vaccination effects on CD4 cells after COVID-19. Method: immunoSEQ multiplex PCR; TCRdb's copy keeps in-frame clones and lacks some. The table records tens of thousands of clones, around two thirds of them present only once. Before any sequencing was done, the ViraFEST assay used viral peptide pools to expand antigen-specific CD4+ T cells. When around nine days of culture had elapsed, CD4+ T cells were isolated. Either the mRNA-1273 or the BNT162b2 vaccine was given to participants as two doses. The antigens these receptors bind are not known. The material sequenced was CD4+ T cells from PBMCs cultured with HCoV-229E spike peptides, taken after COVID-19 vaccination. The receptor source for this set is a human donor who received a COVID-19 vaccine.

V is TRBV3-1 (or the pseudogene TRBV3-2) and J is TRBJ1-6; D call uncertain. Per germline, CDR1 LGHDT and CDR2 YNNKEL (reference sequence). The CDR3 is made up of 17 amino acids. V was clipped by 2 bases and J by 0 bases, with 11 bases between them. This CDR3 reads CASSQSNLRSYNSPLHF. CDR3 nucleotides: TGTGCCAGCAGCCAAAGCAACTTACGCTCCTATAATTCACCCCTCCACTTT.

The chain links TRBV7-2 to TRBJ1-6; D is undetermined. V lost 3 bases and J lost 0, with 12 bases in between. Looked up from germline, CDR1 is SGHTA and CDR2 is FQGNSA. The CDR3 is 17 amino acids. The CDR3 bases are TGTGCCAGCAGCTTGAGGCAGCAAAGCTCCTATAATTCACCCCTCCACTTT. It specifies CASSLRQQSSYNSPLHF. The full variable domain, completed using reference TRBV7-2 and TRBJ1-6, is GAGVSQSPSNKVTEKGKDVELRCDPISGHTALYWYRQSLGQGLEFLIYFQGNSAPDKSGLPSDRFSAERTGGSVSTLTIQRTQQEDSAVYLCASSLRQQSSYNSPLHFGNGTRLTVT.

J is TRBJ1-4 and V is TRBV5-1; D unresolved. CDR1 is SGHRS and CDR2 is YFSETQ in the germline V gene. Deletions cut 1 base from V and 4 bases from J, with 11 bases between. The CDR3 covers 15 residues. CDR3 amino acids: CASSLSQVNNEKLFF. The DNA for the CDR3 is TGCGCCAGCAGCTTGTCCCAGGTGAATAATGAAAAACTGTTTTTT.

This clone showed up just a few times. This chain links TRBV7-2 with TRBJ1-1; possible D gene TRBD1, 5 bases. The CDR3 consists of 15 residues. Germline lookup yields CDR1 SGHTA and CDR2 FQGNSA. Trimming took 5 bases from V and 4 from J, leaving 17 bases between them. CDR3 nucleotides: TGTGCCAGCAGCCCGGGTCGGGGGAGGGCCACTGAAGCTTTCTTT. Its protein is CASSPGRGRATEAFF.

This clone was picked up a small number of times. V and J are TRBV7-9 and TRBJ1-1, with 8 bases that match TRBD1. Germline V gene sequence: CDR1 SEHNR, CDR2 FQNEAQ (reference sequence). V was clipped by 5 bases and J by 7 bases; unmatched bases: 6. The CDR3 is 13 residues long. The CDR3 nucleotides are TGTGCCAGCAGCCGAGGACAGGGCGATGAAGCTTTCTTT. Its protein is CASSRGQGDEAFF.

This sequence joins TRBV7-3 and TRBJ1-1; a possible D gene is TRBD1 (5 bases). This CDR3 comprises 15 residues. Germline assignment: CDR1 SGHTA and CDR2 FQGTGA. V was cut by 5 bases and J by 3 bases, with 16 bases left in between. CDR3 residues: CASSLTGDGDTEAFF. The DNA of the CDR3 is TGTGCCAGCAGCCTTACGGGGGACGGGGACACTGAAGCTTTCTTT.

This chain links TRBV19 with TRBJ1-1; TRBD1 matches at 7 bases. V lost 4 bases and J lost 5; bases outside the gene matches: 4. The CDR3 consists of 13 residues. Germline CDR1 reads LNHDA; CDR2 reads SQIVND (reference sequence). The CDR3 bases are TGTGCCAGTAGTAAGGGGGCGCTGACTGAAGCTTTCTTT. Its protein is CASSKGALTEAFF.

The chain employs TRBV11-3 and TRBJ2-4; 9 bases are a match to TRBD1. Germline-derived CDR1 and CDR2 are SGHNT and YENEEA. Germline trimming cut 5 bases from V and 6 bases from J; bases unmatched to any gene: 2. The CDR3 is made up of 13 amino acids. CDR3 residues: CASSEGQGNIQYF. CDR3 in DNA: TGTGCCAGCAGCGAGGGACAGGGAAACATTCAGTACTTC.

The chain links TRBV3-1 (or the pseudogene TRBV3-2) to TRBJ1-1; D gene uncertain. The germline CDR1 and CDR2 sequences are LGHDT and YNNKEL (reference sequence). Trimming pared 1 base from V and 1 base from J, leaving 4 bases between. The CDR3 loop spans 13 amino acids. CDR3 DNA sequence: TGTGCCAGCAGCCAAGCGGAGAACACTGAAGCTTTCTTT. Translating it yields CASSQAENTEAFF.

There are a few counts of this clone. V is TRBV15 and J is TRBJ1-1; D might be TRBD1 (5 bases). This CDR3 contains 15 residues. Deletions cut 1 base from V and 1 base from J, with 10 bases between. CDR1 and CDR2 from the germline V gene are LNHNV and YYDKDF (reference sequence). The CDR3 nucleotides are TGTGCCACCAGCAGAGCGCGGACATCGAACACTGAAGCTTTCTTT. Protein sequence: CATSRARTSNTEAFF.

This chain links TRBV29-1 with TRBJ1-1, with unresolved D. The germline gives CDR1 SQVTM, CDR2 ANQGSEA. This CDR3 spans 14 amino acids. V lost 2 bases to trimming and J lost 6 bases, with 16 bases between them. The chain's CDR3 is CSVEFGPKSAEAFF. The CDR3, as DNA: TGCAGCGTTGAATTCGGGCCAAAGAGCGCTGAAGCTTTCTTT.

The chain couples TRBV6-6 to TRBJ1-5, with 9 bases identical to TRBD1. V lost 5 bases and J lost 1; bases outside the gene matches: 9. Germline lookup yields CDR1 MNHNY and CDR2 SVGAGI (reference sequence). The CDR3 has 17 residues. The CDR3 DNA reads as TGTGCCAGCAGTCCCGGACAGGGGCAGGTGAGCAATCAGCCCCAGCATTTT. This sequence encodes CASSPGQGQVSNQPQHF.

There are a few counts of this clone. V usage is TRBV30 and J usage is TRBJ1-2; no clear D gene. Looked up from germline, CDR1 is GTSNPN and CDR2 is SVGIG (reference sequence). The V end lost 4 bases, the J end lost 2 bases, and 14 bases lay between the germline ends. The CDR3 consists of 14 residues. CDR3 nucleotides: TGTGCCTGGACAAGGTCCGCAGTGAACTATGGCTACACCTTC. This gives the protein CAWTRSAVNYGYTF.

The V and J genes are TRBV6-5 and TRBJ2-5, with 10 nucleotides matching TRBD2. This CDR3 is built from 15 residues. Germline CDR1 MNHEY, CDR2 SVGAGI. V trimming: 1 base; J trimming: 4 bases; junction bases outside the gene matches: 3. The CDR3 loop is CASSYFSGGRETQYF. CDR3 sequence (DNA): TGTGCCAGCAGTTACTTTAGCGGGGGGCGAGAGACCCAGTACTTC.

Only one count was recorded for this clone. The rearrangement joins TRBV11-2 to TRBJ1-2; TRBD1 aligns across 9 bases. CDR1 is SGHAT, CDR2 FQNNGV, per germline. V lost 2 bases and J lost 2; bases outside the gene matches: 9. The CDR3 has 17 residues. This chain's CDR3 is CASSLLEGQGLNYGYTF. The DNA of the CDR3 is TGTGCCAGCAGCTTACTAGAGGGACAGGGACTAAACTATGGCTACACCTTC.

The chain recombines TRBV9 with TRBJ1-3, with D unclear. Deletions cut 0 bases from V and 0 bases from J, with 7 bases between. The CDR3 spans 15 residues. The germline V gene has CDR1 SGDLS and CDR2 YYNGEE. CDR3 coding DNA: TGTGCCAGCAGCGTAGATCAAATCTCTGGAAACACCATATATTTT. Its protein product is CASSVDQISGNTIYF.

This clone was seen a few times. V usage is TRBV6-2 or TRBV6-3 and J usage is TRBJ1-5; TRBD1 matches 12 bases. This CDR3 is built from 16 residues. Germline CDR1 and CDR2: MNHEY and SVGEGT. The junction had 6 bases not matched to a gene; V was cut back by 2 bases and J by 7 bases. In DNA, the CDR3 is TGTGCCAGCAGTTACAGGGGACAGGGGGCGCGGCAGCCCCAGCATTTT. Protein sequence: CASSYRGQGARQPQHF.

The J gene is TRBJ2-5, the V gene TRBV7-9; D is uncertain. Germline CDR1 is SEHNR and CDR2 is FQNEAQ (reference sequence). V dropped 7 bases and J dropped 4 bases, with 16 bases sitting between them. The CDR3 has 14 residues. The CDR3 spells CASTPRGPGETQYF. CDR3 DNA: TGTGCCAGCACCCCGCGTGGCCCTGGAGAGACCCAGTACTTC.